Following are 12 T cell receptor beta chains from one sample sequenced in a study of cytomegalovirus exposure and HLA in healthy donors. Amplification used 60 Vbeta primers and 13 Jbeta primers. Sequencing used immunoSEQ multiplex PCR; TCRdb keeps in-frame clones, though not all of them. The ten top clones account for 6.8%, within a sample of roughly 110,000 clones. Material for sequencing was PBMCs. The receptors were gathered from a man aged 35-49 years in good health and CMV-seropositive.

The J gene is TRBJ1-2, the V gene TRBV19, with 7 bases that match TRBD1. The CDR3 consists of 17 residues. Trimming removed 4 bases from V and 5 bases from J; junction bases left unmatched: 16. Germline V lookup: CDR1 LNHDA, CDR2 SQIVND (reference sequence). In nucleotides, the CDR3 is TGTGCCAGTAGTACAAAGGGACAGCTCCCCTATGGATATGGCTACACCTTC. Translation gives CASSTKGQLPYGYGYTF.

This rearrangement joins TRBV6-6 to TRBJ2-1, with 7 bases that match TRBD2. J lost 8 bases, V lost 5 bases, and 6 bases had no gene match. The CDR3 sequence is 13 residues long. The germline CDR1 and CDR2 sequences are MNHNY and SVGAGI (reference sequence). In DNA form, the CDR3 reads TGTGCCAGCAGTAGCGGGACCTCCTATGAGCAGTTCTTC. It yields the protein CASSSGTSYEQFF.

This chain joins TRBV6-1 and TRBJ2-5, with a tentative D call TRBD2 (6 bases). Germline CDR1 reads MNHNS; CDR2 reads SASEGT. CDR3 size: 14 residues. Trimming removed 4 bases at V and 5 bases at J, with 14 bases between. CDR3 loop: CASSGRARTETQYF. As DNA, the CDR3 is TGTGCCAGCAGTGGGAGGGCAAGGACGGAGACCCAGTACTTC.

The V and J genes are TRBV6-1 and TRBJ2-3; perhaps TRBD1 as D (6 bases). Per germline, CDR1 MNHNS and CDR2 SASEGT. The CDR3 totals 14 residues. V was clipped by 5 bases and J by 6 bases, with 15 bases between them. For the CDR3, the DNA is TGTGCCAGCAGTATGACCCCTAGGGGGGATACGCAGTATTTT. Amino acid sequence: CASSMTPRGDTQYF.

The chain couples TRBV5-6 to TRBJ2-7; D not resolved. CDR1 is SGHDT and CDR2 is YYEEEE in the germline V gene. The germline V and J ends were trimmed by 2 bases and 0 bases, with 18 bases remaining between them. CDR3 length: 17 residues. The chain's CDR3 is CASSFFGATPSSYEQYF. DNA for the CDR3: TGTGCCAGCAGCTTTTTCGGCGCGACTCCGAGCTCCTACGAGCAGTACTTC.

The chain employs TRBV7-8 and TRBJ2-6; D is possibly TRBD1 (5 bases). V was trimmed by 4 bases and J by 0 bases, leaving 19 bases between them. This CDR3 contains 19 residues. Germline CDR1 SGHVS, CDR2 FQNEAQ. This CDR3 is CASSSPPDSRISGANVLTF. CDR3 DNA: TGTGCCAGCAGCTCTCCTCCCGACAGCCGAATCTCTGGGGCCAACGTCCTGACTTTC.

The chain links TRBV6-6 to TRBJ2-1, with no clear D. Trimming took 2 bases from V and 6 from J, leaving 5 bases between them. The CDR3 runs to 12 residues. Germline loops: CDR1 MNHNY, CDR2 SVGAGI (reference sequence). This CDR3 reads CASSYAINEQFF. Here the CDR3 DNA reads TGTGCCAGCAGTTACGCGATCAATGAGCAGTTCTTC.

J is TRBJ2-3 and V is TRBV5-1; 8 bases line up with TRBD1. The CDR3 has 15 residues. The ends lost 1 base at V and 4 bases at J; junction bases unmatched: 5. The V gene's germline CDR1 is SGHRS and CDR2 YFSETQ. As DNA, the CDR3 is TGCGCCAGCAGCTTGCAAGGACAGGGATCAGATACGCAGTATTTT. Protein: CASSLQGQGSDTQYF. The complete variable domain, with remaining parts taken from reference TRBV5-1 and TRBJ2-3, reads KAGVTQTPRYLIKTRGQQVTLSCSPISGHRSVSWYQQTPGQGLQFLFEYFSETQRNKGNFPGRFSGRQFSNSRSEMNVSTLELGDSALYLCASSLQGQGSDTQYFGPGTRLTVL.

V gene TRBV6-5 combines with J gene TRBJ2-7, with D possibly TRBD1 on 6 matching bases. Germline CDR1 reads MNHEY; CDR2 reads SVGAGI. V was clipped by 8 bases and J by 4 bases, with 15 bases between them. CDR3 length: 13 residues. CDR3 amino acids: CASWNVGGYEQYF. In nucleotides, the CDR3 is TGTGCCAGCTGGAACGTAGGGGGTTACGAGCAGTACTTC.

The rearrangement joins TRBV5-1 to TRBJ1-2, with 7 bases aligning to TRBD1. After removal of 7 bases from V and 2 bases from J, the junction contained 8 bases not matched to a gene. CDR3 size: 14 residues. Germline CDR1 is SGHRS and CDR2 is YFSETQ. CDR3 region: CASRQEQGNYGYTF. CDR3 coding DNA: TGCGCCAGCCGACAAGAACAGGGGAACTATGGCTACACCTTC. Drawing the rest from reference TRBV5-1 and TRBJ1-2, the complete variable domain is KAGVTQTPRYLIKTRGQQVTLSCSPISGHRSVSWYQQTPGQGLQFLFEYFSETQRNKGNFPGRFSGRQFSNSRSEMNVSTLELGDSALYLCASRQEQGNYGYTFGSGTRLTVV.

The CDR3 reads CASSFFTGDYEQYF. The CDR3 nucleotides read TGTGCCAGCAGTTTTTTCACCGGGGACTACGAGCAGTACTTC. V and J are TRBV28 and TRBJ2-7; D might be TRBD2 (5 bases). This CDR3 is 14 amino acids long. With 3 bases removed from V and 3 bases from J, the gap between germline ends came to 12 bases. Germline V CDR1 and CDR2: MDHEN, SYDVKM.

The chain uses TRBV7-6 and TRBJ2-7; possible D gene TRBD1, 5 bases. Looked up from germline, CDR1 is SGHVS and CDR2 is FNYEAQ. CDR3 length: 15 residues. The V and J ends lost 2 bases and 1 base respectively, with 12 bases between them. Here the CDR3 reads CASSLTHDRSYEQYF. CDR3 nucleotides: TGTGCCAGCAGCTTAACTCATGACAGATCCTACGAGCAGTACTTC.